This paragraph reports one T cell receptor (beta chain). Germline is not matched at one junction end, which may reflect a read error. Across roughly 25 US areas, participants ranged in age from about 18 to 89 years. This specimen belongs to a study of blood T cell repertoires in COVID-19. Study-wide background: Acute and convalescent COVID-19 specimens originated in the United States, Italy and Spain.

The V gene's germline CDR1 is MNHEY and CDR2 SMNVEV (reference sequence). The CDR3 totals 15 residues. Data came from immunoSEQ multiplex PCR; TCRdb stores just in-frame clones and leaves some out. The sample carries approximately 490,000 clones, around nine tenths recorded once. The sequenced material came from PBMCs or T cells enriched from blood (not recorded which). This rearrangement joins TRBV27 to TRBJ1-5; D not certain. This receptor was identified in a woman aged 55-75 years who had recovered from COVID-19. The CDR3: CASGFRTASNQPQHF. The CDR3 region has the DNA TGTGCCAGCGGTTTTAGAACAGCTAGCAATCAGCCCCAGCATTTT.